A single sample is the source of the 9 T cell receptor beta chains below, sequenced in a study of cytomegalovirus exposure and HLA in healthy donors. It was with 60 Vbeta and 13 Jbeta primers that the PCR ran. Here immunoSEQ multiplex PCR was the method, and the copy in TCRdb shows in-frame clones only, minus some. This repertoire shows 150,000 or so clones, approximately 80% found once; its top ten account for roughly 2.4%. Sample: PBMCs. These receptors were obtained from a man aged 50-60 years in good health and CMV-seronegative.

Turning to this clone: One end of the junction varies from germline; a read error may be responsible. The chain combines TRBV6-1 with TRBJ1-2; D uncertain. The CDR3 loop spans 11 amino acids. Germline V CDR1 and CDR2: MNHNS, SASEGT. CDR3 protein: CASSDAGPGGF. The CDR3 DNA is TGTGCCAGCAGTGACGCCGGGCCGGGAGGCTTC.

This clone was counted a few times. This chain uses TRBV6-1 with TRBJ1-4; possible D gene TRBD1, 5 bases. The CDR3 spans 14 residues. The germline V gene encodes CDR1 MNHNS and CDR2 SASEGT. V was pared by 0 bases and J by 11 bases, with 13 bases between. The DNA for the CDR3 is TGTGCCAGCAGTGAAGCTGAAGGCAGGGCTAAACTGTTTTTT. It translates to CASSEAEGRAKLFF.

The chain employs TRBV19 and TRBJ2-3, with D maybe TRBD2 (7 bases). Germline CDR1 is LNHDA and CDR2 is SQIVND (reference sequence). V was trimmed by 6 bases and J by 1 base, leaving 17 bases between them. There are 16 residues in the CDR3. The CDR3 nucleotides are TGTGCCAGTAGAAACTGGGGGGGCGGTGGCACAGATACGCAGTATTTT. Translated, it gives CASRNWGGGGTDTQYF.

The sample holds one count of this clone. The same CDR3 arises from other DNA sequences in this sample as well. The chain joins TRBV9 to TRBJ2-2; TRBD2 agrees at 8 bases. V shed 0 bases and J 4 bases; nucleotides not matched to a gene: 5. This CDR3 comprises 16 residues. CDR1 is SGDLS and CDR2 is YYNGEE in the germline V gene. The CDR3 is CASSVVGTSGTGELFF. The CDR3 region has the DNA TGTGCCAGCAGCGTAGTAGGTACTAGCGGCACCGGGGAGCTGTTTTTT.

Concerning this clone itself: One end of the junction does not line up with germline, which may come from a read error. The V gene is TRBV5-5, the J gene TRBJ2-7; D not certain. The CDR3 extends over 12 amino acids. Germline values: CDR1 SGHKS, CDR2 YYEKEE (reference sequence). The CDR3 loop reads CASSLPSAVLSF. The DNA of the CDR3 is TGTGCCAGCAGCCTACCAAGCGCAGTGCTTAGCTTC.

This rearrangement joins TRBV9 to TRBJ2-2; 9 positions match TRBD2. The CDR3 loop spans 17 amino acids. The V gene's germline CDR1 is SGDLS and CDR2 YYNGEE. V lost 3 bases and J lost 4; bases outside the gene matches: 10. The CDR3 is CASSGTSASLGTGELFF. DNA of the CDR3: TGTGCCAGCAGCGGGACTAGCGCCTCCCTCGGCACCGGGGAGCTGTTTTTT.

The chain has TRBV7-9 and TRBJ2-7; 7 bases align to TRBD2. Trimming cost V 2 bases and J 1 base; bases outside gene matches: 2. From germline, CDR1 is SEHNR and CDR2 FQNEAQ (reference sequence). The CDR3 runs to 14 residues. CDR3: CASSLSGESYEQYF. Here the CDR3 DNA reads TGTGCCAGCAGCTTAAGCGGGGAATCCTACGAGCAGTACTTC.

The chain recombines TRBV29-1 with TRBJ2-3; 10 nucleotides agree with TRBD2. The CDR3 is 15 residues long. Germline values: CDR1 SQVTM, CDR2 ANQGSEA. V shed 7 bases, J shed 0 bases, and the junction held 7 bases outside the gene matches. For the CDR3, the DNA is TGCAGCGGTTCCTTAGCGGGGGGTAGCACAGATACGCAGTATTTT. Translation gives CSGSLAGGSTDTQYF.

This clone was observed once. The chain joins TRBV5-1 to TRBJ2-3; no reliable D call. CDR3 size: 14 residues. Germline V CDR1 and CDR2: SGHRS, YFSETQ. V lost 6 bases and J lost 4, with 15 bases in between. CDR3 in amino acids: CASKRGDPADTQYF. For the CDR3, the DNA is TGCGCCAGCAAAAGAGGAGATCCCGCAGATACGCAGTATTTT.